This T cell receptor (beta chain) was captured by sequencing in a study of cytotoxic CD8 clonotypes in ibrutinib-treated CLL. Study summary: There were roughly 12 relapsed/refractory patients and more than 14 treatment-naive patients, and around 18 were IGHV unmutated.

The sample holds a few counts of this clone. Its specificity is not known. V dropped 5 bases and J dropped 6 bases, with 13 bases sitting between them. The CDR3 is 13 amino acids. Germline values: CDR1 SGHVS, CDR2 FQNEAQ. The targeted sequencing depth was 1 in 200,000 to 1 in 1 million T cells. Produced via immunoSEQ multiplex PCR; TCRdb's table is partial and in-frame only. This sample carries approximately 200,000 clones, about two thirds of them seen once, and the ten largest clones take about an eighth. Broader study findings: At progression, clonality fell back toward baseline after rising at ibrutinib response. Public clonotypes showed up rarely, and on treatment they shrank or held steady.

This specimen consisted of PBMCs, obtained after 24 months of ibrutinib treatment. The source of this sequence is a human donor with chronic lymphocytic leukemia. The chain carries TRBV7-8 and TRBJ1-1; TRBD1 is a possible D gene (5 bases). In DNA form, the CDR3 reads TGTGCCAGCAGCCCATGGAGGGGAGCTGAAGCTTTCTTT. Translated, it gives CASSPWRGAEAFF.